The rows below give T cell receptor beta chains drawn from one sample of a study of cytomegalovirus exposure and HLA in healthy donors. Some clones are missing from TCRdb's copy, which holds only in-frame ones; the method was immunoSEQ multiplex PCR. This table has about 160,000 clones, around 74% appearing once. Sequenced sample: PBMCs. These receptors all come from a man aged 50 to 60 in good health and CMV-seropositive. Each CDR3 is given with its conserved first and last residue. A D gene is named only where the DNA matches it firmly. Clone size, where shown, is once, few, many, or a class for clones that have expanded.

size: few; V: TRBV7-3; J: TRBJ2-2; D: TRBD1; CDR3: CASTLLGRGLTGELFF; DNA: TGTGCCAGCACCCTGCTCGGCAGGGGGCTCACCGGGGAGCTGTTTTTT
size: -; V: TRBV7-9; J: TRBJ2-7; D: -; CDR3: CASSWQRVTGEQYF; DNA: TGTGCCAGCAGCTGGCAGCGGGTGACCGGGGAGCAGTACTTC
size: -; V: TRBV18; J: TRBJ1-4; D: -; CDR3: CASSPRRVEGEKLFF; DNA: TGTGCCAGCTCACCCCGCAGGGTGGAGGGTGAAAAACTGTTTTTT
size: -; V: TRBV7-6; J: TRBJ2-1; D: -; CDR3: CASGLGSNRLEQFF; DNA: TGTGCCAGCGGATTAGGGAGCAACCGGTTGGAGCAGTTCTTC
size: -; V: TRBV11-3; J: TRBJ2-2; D: -; CDR3: CASSFRLNTGELFF; DNA: TGTGCCAGCAGCTTTCGTCTGAACACCGGGGAGCTGTTTTTT
size: -; V: TRBV7-9; J: TRBJ2-3; D: -; CDR3: CASSSKMRDTQYF; DNA: TGTGCCAGCAGCTCCAAGATGAGAGATACGCAGTATTTT
size: few; V: TRBV6-5; J: TRBJ2-5; D: -; CDR3: CASTFFGRVQETQYF; DNA: TGTGCCAGCACCTTTTTCGGCAGGGTACAAGAGACCCAGTACTTC
size: -; V: TRBV6-5; J: TRBJ1-5; D: TRBD1; CDR3: CASSRQGGPNQPQHF; DNA: TGTGCCAGCAGTCGACAGGGAGGCCCCAATCAGCCCCAGCATTTT
size: -; V: TRBV5-1; J: TRBJ2-1; D: TRBD2; CDR3: CASSLASGSEQFF; DNA: TGCGCCAGCAGCTTGGCTAGCGGGAGTGAGCAGTTCTTC
size: -; V: TRBV20-1; J: TRBJ2-7; D: -; CDR3: CSARGGYEQYF; DNA: TGCAGTGCTAGGGGAGGCTACGAGCAGTACTTC
size: -; V: TRBV4-2; J: TRBJ2-3; D: TRBD2; CDR3: CASSQGTREASTDTQYF; DNA: TGTGCCAGCAGCCAAGGGACCCGGGAGGCTAGCACAGATACGCAGTATTTT
size: -; V: TRBV21-1; J: TRBJ2-1; D: -; CDR3: CASSRRDRGQLAGTSYNEQFF; DNA: TGTGCCAGCAGCAGACGGGACAGGGGGCAGCTAGCGGGAACCTCCTACAATGAGCAGTTCTTC
size: -; V: TRBV19; J: TRBJ2-3; D: -; CDR3: CASSIPGLVDTQYF; DNA: TGTGCCAGTAGTATCCCGGGACTGGTAGATACGCAGTATTTT
size: -; V: TRBV2; J: TRBJ2-7; D: -; CDR3: CASSRTFSYEQYF; DNA: TGTGCCAGCAGTCGGACATTCTCCTACGAGCAGTACTTC
size: -; V: TRBV28; J: TRBJ2-7; D: TRBD1; CDR3: CASRGTGQSSYEQYF; DNA: TGTGCCAGCAGGGGGACGGGACAGAGCTCCTACGAGCAGTACTTC
size: -; V: TRBV6-5; J: TRBJ1-1; D: -; CDR3: CASSRGYTEAFF; DNA: TGTGCCAGCAGCCGAGGATACACTGAAGCTTTCTTT
size: -; V: TRBV2; J: TRBJ1-4; D: -; CDR3: CASTTGEFEKLFF; DNA: TGTGCCAGCACTACAGGTGAATTTGAAAAACTGTTTTTT
size: -; V: TRBV15; J: TRBJ2-7; D: -; CDR3: CATSRDAQDEQYF; DNA: TGTGCCACCAGCAGAGATGCGCAGGACGAGCAGTACTTC
size: -; V: TRBV30; J: TRBJ2-1; D: -; CDR3: CASNTGRSGYEQFF; DNA: TGTGCCTCCAATACGGGGAGGAGTGGGTATGAGCAGTTCTTC
size: once; V: TRBV30; J: TRBJ2-7; D: -; CDR3: CAWSPSVNYEQYF; DNA: TGTGCCTGGTCCCCTAGCGTCAACTACGAGCAGTACTTC
size: -; V: TRBV7-6; J: TRBJ2-1; D: -; CDR3: CASSLVSENEQFF; DNA: TGTGCCAGCAGCTTAGTTTCAGAAAATGAGCAGTTCTTC
size: -; V: TRBV28; J: TRBJ2-7; D: -; CDR3: CASSPRYYEQYF; DNA: TGTGCCAGCAGTCCCAGATACTACGAGCAGTACTTC
size: -; V: TRBV6-1; J: TRBJ1-3; D: TRBD1; CDR3: CASSLIQGAGNTIYF; DNA: TGTGCCAGCAGTTTAATACAGGGGGCTGGAAACACCATATATTTT
size: -; V: TRBV12-5; J: TRBJ2-5; D: TRBD2; CDR3: CASGPPTGGRETQYF; DNA: TGTGCTAGTGGTCCCCCTACGGGAGGGCGGGAGACCCAGTACTTC
size: -; V: TRBV21-1; J: TRBJ2-3; D: -; CDR3: CASSRGHTSTDTQYF; DNA: TGTGCCAGCAGCAGGGGACATACTAGCACAGATACGCAGTATTTT
size: -; V: TRBV5-1; J: TRBJ2-1; D: -; CDR3: CASSSYSGGSYNEQFF; DNA: TGCGCCAGCAGTTCATATAGCGGAGGCTCCTACAATGAGCAGTTCTTC
size: -; V: TRBV9; J: TRBJ2-1; D: TRBD2; CDR3: CASSETSGPYNEQFF; DNA: TGTGCCAGCAGCGAAACTAGCGGGCCTTACAATGAGCAGTTCTTC
size: -; V: TRBV10-2; J: TRBJ2-3; D: TRBD2; CDR3: CASSEGLAADTDTQYF; DNA: TGCGCCAGCAGTGAAGGACTAGCAGCAGACACAGATACGCAGTATTTT
size: few; V: TRBV19; J: TRBJ2-5; D: -; CDR3: CASSIAFGQLQETQYF; DNA: TGTGCCAGTAGTATAGCGTTTGGACAGCTCCAAGAGACCCAGTACTTC
size: -; V: TRBV7-3; J: TRBJ2-3; D: -; CDR3: CASSLTQASTDTQYF; DNA: TGTGCCAGCAGCTTAACTCAGGCAAGCACAGATACGCAGTATTTT
size: -; V: TRBV7-9; J: TRBJ2-7; D: -; CDR3: CASSLRDGYYEQYF; DNA: TGTGCCAGCAGCCTGCGGGACGGGTACTACGAGCAGTACTTC
size: -; V: TRBV19; J: TRBJ2-5; D: TRBD2; CDR3: CASSGNAGLAGEETQYF; DNA: TGTGCCAGTAGCGGAAACGCTGGACTAGCGGGAGAAGAGACCCAGTACTTC
size: -; V: TRBV5-1; J: TRBJ1-6; D: -; CDR3: CASSFGSGGQDNSPLHF; DNA: TGCGCCAGCAGCTTCGGTAGTGGGGGCCAGGATAATTCACCCCTCCACTTT
size: -; V: TRBV19; J: TRBJ2-7; D: TRBD1; CDR3: CASSMGQGAYEQYF; DNA: TGTGCCAGTAGTATGGGACAGGGGGCCTACGAGCAGTACTTC
size: -; V: TRBV5-1; J: TRBJ1-3; D: -; CDR3: CASSLGQGDSGNTIYF; DNA: TGCGCCAGCAGCTTGGGGCAGGGCGACTCTGGAAACACCATATATTTT
size: -; V: TRBV4-1; J: TRBJ2-7; D: TRBD1; CDR3: CASSRMGQGGGYEQYF; DNA: TGCGCCAGCAGCCGGATGGGACAGGGCGGGGGTTACGAGCAGTACTTC
size: -; V: TRBV4-1; J: TRBJ1-2; D: -; CDR3: CASSPSGYGYTF; DNA: TGCGCCAGCAGCCCCAGCGGGTATGGCTACACCTTC
size: few; V: TRBV18; J: TRBJ2-5; D: -; CDR3: CASSPANRRTETQYF; DNA: TGTGCCAGCTCACCGGCGAACCGGAGGACAGAGACCCAGTACTTC
size: -; V: TRBV4-1; J: TRBJ1-5; D: -; CDR3: CASSQDEANYQPQHF; DNA: TGCGCCAGCAGCCAAGATGAAGCGAATTATCAGCCCCAGCATTTT
size: -; V: TRBV7-6; J: TRBJ2-7; D: TRBD1; CDR3: CASSPGQGWSYEQYF; DNA: TGTGCCAGCAGCCCTGGACAGGGGTGGTCCTACGAGCAGTACTTC